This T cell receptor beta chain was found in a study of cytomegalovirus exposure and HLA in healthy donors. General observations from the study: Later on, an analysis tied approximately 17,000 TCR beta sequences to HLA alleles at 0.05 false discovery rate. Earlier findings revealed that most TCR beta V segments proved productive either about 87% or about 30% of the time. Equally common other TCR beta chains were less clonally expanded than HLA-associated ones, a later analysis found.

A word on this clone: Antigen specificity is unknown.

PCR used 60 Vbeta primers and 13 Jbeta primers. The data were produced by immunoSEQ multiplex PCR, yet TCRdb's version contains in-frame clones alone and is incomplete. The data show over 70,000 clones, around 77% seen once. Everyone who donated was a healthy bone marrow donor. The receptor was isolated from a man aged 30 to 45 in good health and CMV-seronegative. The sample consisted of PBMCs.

This chain's CDR3 is CSVEDLGQGKNNGYTF. The CDR3 region has the DNA TGCAGCGTTGAAGATCTGGGACAGGGAAAGAATAATGGCTACACCTTC. The chain uses TRBV29-1 and TRBJ1-2; 9 positions match TRBD1. The length of the CDR3 is 16 residues. V gave up 0 bases and J gave up 6 bases; unmatched junction bases: 11. In germline, CDR1 is SQVTM, CDR2 ANQGSEA.